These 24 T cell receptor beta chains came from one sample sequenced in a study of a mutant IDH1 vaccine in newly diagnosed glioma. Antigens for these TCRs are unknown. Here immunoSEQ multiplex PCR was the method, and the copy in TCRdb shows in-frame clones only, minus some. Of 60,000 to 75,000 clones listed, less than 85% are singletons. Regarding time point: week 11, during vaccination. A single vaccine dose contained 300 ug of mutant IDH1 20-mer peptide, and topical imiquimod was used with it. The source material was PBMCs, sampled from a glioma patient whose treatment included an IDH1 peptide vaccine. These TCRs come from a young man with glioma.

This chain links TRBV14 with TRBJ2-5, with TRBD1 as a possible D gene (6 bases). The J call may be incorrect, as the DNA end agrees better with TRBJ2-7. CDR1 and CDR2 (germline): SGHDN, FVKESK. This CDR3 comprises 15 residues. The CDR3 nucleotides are TGTGCCAGCAGTCCGGAAACAGGGATCGGCTACGAGCAGTACTTC. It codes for CASSPETGIGYEQYF.

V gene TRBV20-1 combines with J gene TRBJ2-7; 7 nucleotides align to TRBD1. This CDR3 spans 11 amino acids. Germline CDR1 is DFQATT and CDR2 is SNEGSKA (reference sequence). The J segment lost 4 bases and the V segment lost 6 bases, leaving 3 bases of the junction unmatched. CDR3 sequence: CSAKDRYEQYF. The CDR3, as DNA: TGCAGTGCCAAGGACAGGTACGAGCAGTACTTC.

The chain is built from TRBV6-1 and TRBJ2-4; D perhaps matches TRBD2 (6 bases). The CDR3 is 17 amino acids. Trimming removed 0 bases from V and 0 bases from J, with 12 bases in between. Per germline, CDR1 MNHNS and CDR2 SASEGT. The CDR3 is CASSEAHAGIAKNIQYF. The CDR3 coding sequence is TGTGCCAGCAGTGAAGCGCATGCGGGAATAGCCAAAAACATTCAGTACTTC.

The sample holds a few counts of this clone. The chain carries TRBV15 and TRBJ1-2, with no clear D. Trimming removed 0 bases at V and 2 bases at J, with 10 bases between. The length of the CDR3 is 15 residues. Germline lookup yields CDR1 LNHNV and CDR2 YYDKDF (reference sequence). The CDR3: CATSRDPGSNYGYTF. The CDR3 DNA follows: TGTGCCACCAGCAGAGATCCTGGGTCAAACTATGGCTACACCTTC.

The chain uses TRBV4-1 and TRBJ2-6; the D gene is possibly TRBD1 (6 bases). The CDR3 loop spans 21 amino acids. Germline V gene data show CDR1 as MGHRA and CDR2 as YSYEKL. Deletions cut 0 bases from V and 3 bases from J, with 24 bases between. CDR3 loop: CASSQEAEGRGRVYGANVLTF. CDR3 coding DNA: TGCGCCAGCAGCCAAGAAGCCGAGGGCAGGGGAAGGGTGTATGGGGCCAACGTCCTGACTTTC.

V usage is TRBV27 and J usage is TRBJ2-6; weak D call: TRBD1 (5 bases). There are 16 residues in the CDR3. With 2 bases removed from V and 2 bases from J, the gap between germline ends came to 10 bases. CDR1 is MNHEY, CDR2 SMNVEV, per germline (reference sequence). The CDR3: CASSLRGWAGANVLTF. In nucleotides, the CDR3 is TGTGCCAGCAGTTTAAGGGGCTGGGCTGGGGCCAACGTCCTGACTTTC.

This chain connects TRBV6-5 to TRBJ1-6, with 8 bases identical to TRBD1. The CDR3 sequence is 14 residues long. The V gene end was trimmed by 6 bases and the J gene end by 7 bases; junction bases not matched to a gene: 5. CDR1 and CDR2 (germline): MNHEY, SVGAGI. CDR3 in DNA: TGTGCCAGCAGCTCTGACAGGGGAAATTCACCCCTCCACTTT. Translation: CASSSDRGNSPLHF.

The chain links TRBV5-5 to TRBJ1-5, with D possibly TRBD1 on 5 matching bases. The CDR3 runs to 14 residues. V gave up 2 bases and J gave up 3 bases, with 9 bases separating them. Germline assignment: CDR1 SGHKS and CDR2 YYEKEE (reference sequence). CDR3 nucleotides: TGTGCCAGCAGCTTTCTGGGGACCAATCAGCCCCAGCATTTT. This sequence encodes CASSFLGTNQPQHF.

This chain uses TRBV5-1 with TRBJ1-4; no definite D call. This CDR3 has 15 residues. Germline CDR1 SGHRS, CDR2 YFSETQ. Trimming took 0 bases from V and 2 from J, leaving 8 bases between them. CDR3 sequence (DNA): TGCGCCAGCAGCTTGGGGGAGTACACTAATGAAAAACTGTTTTTT. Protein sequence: CASSLGEYTNEKLFF.

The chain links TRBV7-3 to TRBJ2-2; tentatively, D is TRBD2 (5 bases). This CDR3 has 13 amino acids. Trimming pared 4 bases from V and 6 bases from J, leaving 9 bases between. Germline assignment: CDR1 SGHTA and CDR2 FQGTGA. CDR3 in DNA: TGTGCCAGCAGCTCCCAGAGGGCCGGGGAGCTGTTTTTT. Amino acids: CASSSQRAGELFF.

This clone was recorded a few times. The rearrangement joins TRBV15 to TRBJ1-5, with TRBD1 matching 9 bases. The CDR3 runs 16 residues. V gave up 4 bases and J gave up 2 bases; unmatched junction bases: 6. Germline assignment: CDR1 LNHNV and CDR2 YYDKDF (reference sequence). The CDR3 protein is CATSNGQGWGNQPQHF. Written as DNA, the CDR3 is TGTGCCACCAGCAACGGACAGGGGTGGGGCAATCAGCCCCAGCATTTT.

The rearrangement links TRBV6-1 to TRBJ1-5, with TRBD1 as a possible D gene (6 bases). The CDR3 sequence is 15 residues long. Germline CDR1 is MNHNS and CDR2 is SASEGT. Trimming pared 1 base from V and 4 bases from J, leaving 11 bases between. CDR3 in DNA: TGTGCCAGCAGTGAAGAGGGGGATCGGAATCAGCCCCAGCATTTT. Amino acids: CASSEEGDRNQPQHF.

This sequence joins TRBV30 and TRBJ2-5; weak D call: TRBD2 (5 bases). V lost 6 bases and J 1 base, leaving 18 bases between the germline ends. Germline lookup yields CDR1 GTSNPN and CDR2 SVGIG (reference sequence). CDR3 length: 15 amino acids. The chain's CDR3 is CACLINGRAQETQYF. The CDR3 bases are TGTGCCTGCCTCATTAATGGGCGGGCCCAAGAGACCCAGTACTTC.

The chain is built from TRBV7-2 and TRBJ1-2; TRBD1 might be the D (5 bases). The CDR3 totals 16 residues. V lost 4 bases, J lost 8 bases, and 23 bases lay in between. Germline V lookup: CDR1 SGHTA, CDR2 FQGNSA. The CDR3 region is CASSYRRGNSQGGYTF. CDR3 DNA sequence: TGTGCCAGCAGCTACCGGCGGGGGAATAGTCAGGGAGGCTACACCTTC.

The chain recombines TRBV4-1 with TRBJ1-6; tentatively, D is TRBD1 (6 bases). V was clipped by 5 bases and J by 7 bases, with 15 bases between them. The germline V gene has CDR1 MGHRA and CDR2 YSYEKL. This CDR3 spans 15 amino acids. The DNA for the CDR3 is TGCGCCAGCAGCTCATACAGGGATACAAATTCACCCCTCCACTTT. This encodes CASSSYRDTNSPLHF.

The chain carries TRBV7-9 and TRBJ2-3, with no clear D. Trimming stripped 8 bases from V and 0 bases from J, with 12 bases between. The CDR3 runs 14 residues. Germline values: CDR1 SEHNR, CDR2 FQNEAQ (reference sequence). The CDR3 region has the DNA TGTGCCAGCGTTTCGGGTGGTAGCACAGATACGCAGTATTTT. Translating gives CASVSGGSTDTQYF. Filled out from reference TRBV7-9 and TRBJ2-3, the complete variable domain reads DTGVSQNPRHKITKRGQNVTFRCDPISEHNRLYWYRQTLGQGPEFLTYFQNEAQLEKSRLLSDRFSAERPKGSFSTLEIQRTEQGDSAMYLCASVSGGSTDTQYFGPGTRLTVL.

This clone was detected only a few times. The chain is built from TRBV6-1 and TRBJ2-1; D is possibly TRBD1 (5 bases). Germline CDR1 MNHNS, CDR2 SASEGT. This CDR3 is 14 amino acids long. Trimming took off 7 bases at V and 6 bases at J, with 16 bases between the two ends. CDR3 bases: TGTGCCAGCACGGCCAGGGTGAATTCCAATGAGCAGTTCTTC. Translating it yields CASTARVNSNEQFF.

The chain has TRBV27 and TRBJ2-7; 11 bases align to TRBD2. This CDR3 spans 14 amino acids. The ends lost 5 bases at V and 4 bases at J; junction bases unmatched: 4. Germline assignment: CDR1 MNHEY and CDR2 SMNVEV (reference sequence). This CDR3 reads CASSLAGGRYEQYF. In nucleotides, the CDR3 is TGTGCCAGCAGTCTAGCGGGAGGTCGATACGAGCAGTACTTC.

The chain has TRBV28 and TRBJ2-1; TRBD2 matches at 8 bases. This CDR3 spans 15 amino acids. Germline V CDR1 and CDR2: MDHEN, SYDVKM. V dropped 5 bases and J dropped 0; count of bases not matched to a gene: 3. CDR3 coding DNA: TGTGCCAGCAGTACGGGGGGGAGCTCCTACAATGAGCAGTTCTTC. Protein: CASSTGGSSYNEQFF.

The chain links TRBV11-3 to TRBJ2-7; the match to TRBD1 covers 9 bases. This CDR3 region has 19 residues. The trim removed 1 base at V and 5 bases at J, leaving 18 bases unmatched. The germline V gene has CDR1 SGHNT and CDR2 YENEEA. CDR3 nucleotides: TGTGCCAGCAGCTTAGCTTGGGACAGGGACCTCACAATGGGCGACGAGCAGTACTTC. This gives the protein CASSLAWDRDLTMGDEQYF.

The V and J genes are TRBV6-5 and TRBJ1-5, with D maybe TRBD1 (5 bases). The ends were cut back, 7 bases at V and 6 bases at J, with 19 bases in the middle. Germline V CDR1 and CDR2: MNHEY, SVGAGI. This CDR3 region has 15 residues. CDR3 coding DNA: TGTGCCAGCAACCCGAGTTTGGGGGATGGTCAGCCCCAGCATTTT. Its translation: CASNPSLGDGQPQHF.

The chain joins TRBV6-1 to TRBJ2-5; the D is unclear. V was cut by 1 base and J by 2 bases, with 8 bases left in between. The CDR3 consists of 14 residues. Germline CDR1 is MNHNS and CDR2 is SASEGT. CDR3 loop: CASSEGPGQETQYF. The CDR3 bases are TGTGCCAGCAGTGAAGGACCCGGGCAAGAGACCCAGTACTTC.

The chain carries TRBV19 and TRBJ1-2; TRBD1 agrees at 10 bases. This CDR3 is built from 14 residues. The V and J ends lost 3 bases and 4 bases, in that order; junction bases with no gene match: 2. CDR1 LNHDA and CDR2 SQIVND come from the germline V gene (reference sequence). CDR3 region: CASSIWTGGYGYTF. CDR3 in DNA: TGTGCCAGTAGTATCTGGACAGGGGGCTATGGCTACACCTTC. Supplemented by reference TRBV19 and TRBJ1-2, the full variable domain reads DGGITQSPKYLFRKEGQNVTLSCEQNLNHDAMYWYRQDPGQGLRLIYYSQIVNDFQKGDIAEGYSVSREKKESFPLTVTSAQKNPTAFYLCASSIWTGGYGYTFGSGTRLTVV.

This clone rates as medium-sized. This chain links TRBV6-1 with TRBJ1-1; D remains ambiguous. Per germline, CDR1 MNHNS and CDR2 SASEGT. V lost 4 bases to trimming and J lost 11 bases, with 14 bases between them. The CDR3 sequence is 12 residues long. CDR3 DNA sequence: TGTGCCAGCAGTGTTCTCATCCTTGGGGCTTTCTTT. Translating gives CASSVLILGAFF.